One and the same sample provided the 22 T cell receptor beta chains below, sequenced in a study of OX40 agonist ivuxolimab in advanced cancers. Measured with immunoSEQ multiplex PCR; TCRdb has only the in-frame clones, and not every one. The sample lists about 87,000 clones; around nine tenths were seen once. Specimen: CD4+ or CD8+ T cells sorted from blood, collected in a trial of the OX40 agonist ivuxolimab. The receptor set was obtained from an adult with an advanced solid tumor such as melanoma, head and neck, liver or kidney cancer.

CDR3 residues: CASSKSGGRAYEQYF. Here the CDR3 DNA reads TGCGCCAGCAGCAAGAGTGGCGGGAGGGCCTACGAGCAGTACTTC. The chain is built from TRBV5-1 and TRBJ2-7; TRBD2 matches at 9 bases. This CDR3 has 15 residues. The ends lost 4 bases at V and 2 bases at J; junction bases unmatched: 7. Germline CDR1 and CDR2: SGHRS and YFSETQ.

This clone was detected once. The chain employs TRBV7-3 and TRBJ2-3; D unclear. V was pared by 4 bases and J by 5 bases, with 16 bases between. CDR1 and CDR2 from the germline V gene are SGHTA and FQGTGA. The CDR3 length is 15 residues. CDR3 amino acids: CASSSPPSTGDTQYF. The CDR3 DNA is TGTGCCAGCAGCTCCCCCCCCAGTACGGGAGATACGCAGTATTTT.

The chain has TRBV5-1 and TRBJ2-7; 10 nucleotides match TRBD1. The CDR3 consists of 14 residues. J lost 2 bases, V lost 4 bases, and 3 bases had no gene match. The germline CDR1 and CDR2 sequences are SGHRS and YFSETQ. The CDR3 reads CASSVGQGAYEQYF. CDR3 bases: TGCGCCAGCAGCGTCGGACAGGGGGCCTACGAGCAGTACTTC.

The V and J genes are TRBV7-3 and TRBJ2-3, with 11 nucleotides matching TRBD2. The length of the CDR3 is 16 residues. V shed 5 bases and J 1 base; nucleotides not matched to a gene: 5. Germline-derived CDR1 and CDR2 are SGHTA and FQGTGA. The DNA of the CDR3 is TGTGCCAGCAGCGATAGCGGGGGGGCGGGCACAGATACGCAGTATTTT. Translated, it gives CASSDSGGAGTDTQYF.

This chain joins TRBV7-2 and TRBJ2-2; D not resolved. The CDR3 has 15 residues. Germline V CDR1 and CDR2: SGHTA, FQGNSA. Trimming left V 5 bases short and J 1 base short, with 11 bases between. For the CDR3, the DNA is TGTGCCAGCAGCCCTCGTGGCGGGAACACCGGGGAGCTGTTTTTT. Translated, it gives CASSPRGGNTGELFF.

The chain uses TRBV18 and TRBJ2-2, with D perhaps matching TRBD1 (5 bases). Germline V lookup: CDR1 KGHSH, CDR2 LQKENI. V was shortened by 1 base and J by 4 bases, with 13 bases between the two germline ends. The CDR3 loop spans 16 amino acids. The CDR3 here is CASSPLPGLGTGELFF. DNA of the CDR3: TGTGCCAGCTCACCACTCCCAGGGTTGGGCACCGGGGAGCTGTTTTTT.

The sample holds one count of this clone. The gene calls are TRBV18 and TRBJ2-7; D is unclear. The V end lost 7 bases, the J end lost 6 bases, and 16 bases lay between the germline ends. The germline V gene encodes CDR1 KGHSH and CDR2 LQKENI. There are 13 residues in the CDR3. The CDR3 spells CASFLTAPGEQYF. The CDR3 coding sequence is TGTGCCAGCTTCCTTACAGCTCCTGGCGAGCAGTACTTC.

V and J are TRBV5-1 and TRBJ1-4; D ambiguous. Germline loops: CDR1 SGHRS, CDR2 YFSETQ. The CDR3 runs 15 residues. V shed 0 bases and J shed 4 bases, with 10 bases lying between them. The CDR3 sequence: CASSLAWRFNEKLFF. The DNA of the CDR3 is TGCGCCAGCAGCTTGGCTTGGCGGTTTAATGAAAAACTGTTTTTT.

This clone was detected once. The chain couples TRBV5-5 to TRBJ2-6; D is uncertain. V was clipped by 4 bases and J by 0 bases, with 11 bases between them. The CDR3 totals 16 residues. Germline V gives CDR1 SGHKS, CDR2 YYEKEE (reference sequence). The CDR3 is CASSPLSLSGANVLTF. CDR3 sequence (DNA): TGTGCCAGCAGCCCGTTATCGCTCTCTGGGGCCAACGTCCTGACTTTC.

The rearrangement joins TRBV5-6 to TRBJ1-4, with 7 nucleotides matching TRBD1. V lost 0 bases and J lost 0; bases outside the gene matches: 8. Germline CDR1 reads SGHDT; CDR2 reads YYEEEE. The CDR3 is 18 amino acids. CDR3 sequence: CASSLEQGPGATNEKLFF. DNA of the CDR3: TGTGCCAGCAGCTTGGAACAGGGGCCGGGGGCAACTAATGAAAAACTGTTTTTT.

J is TRBJ2-7 and V is TRBV2; TRBD2 matches 7 bases. The CDR3 contains 13 residues. V was pared by 8 bases and J by 2 bases, with 6 bases of the junction left unmatched. From germline, CDR1 is SNHLY and CDR2 FYNNEI. The CDR3 loop is CASAREDPYEQYF. For the CDR3, the DNA is TGTGCCAGCGCCCGGGAGGACCCCTACGAGCAGTACTTC.

The V call is TRBV19, the J call TRBJ2-7; D is ambiguous. CDR1 is LNHDA and CDR2 is SQIVND in the germline V gene (reference sequence). There are 13 residues in the CDR3. V lost 3 bases and J lost 3, with 9 bases in between. The DNA of the CDR3 is TGTGCCAGTAGTATCGCTAGAAGCTACGAGCAGTACTTC. Translated: CASSIARSYEQYF.

The chain uses TRBV19 and TRBJ1-6; D gene ambiguous. Trimming took 2 bases from V and 9 from J, leaving 5 bases between them. Germline loops: CDR1 LNHDA, CDR2 SQIVND (reference sequence). This CDR3 contains 12 residues. CDR3 region: CASSIRGSPLHF. Written as DNA, the CDR3 is TGTGCCAGTAGTATACGCGGTTCACCCCTCCACTTT.

The gene calls are TRBV6-1 and TRBJ2-4; D remains ambiguous. Germline-derived CDR1 and CDR2 are MNHNS and SASEGT. CDR3 length: 15 residues. Trimming removed 1 base at V and 1 base at J, with 8 bases between. The DNA for the CDR3 is TGTGCCAGCAGTGAAGGGCTTTCTGCCAAAAACATTCAGTACTTC. This sequence encodes CASSEGLSAKNIQYF.

The CDR3 nucleotides are TGTGCCAGCTCGCCTTTGCGGGAGGGCGCCAACGAGCAGTACTTC. This sequence encodes CASSPLREGANEQYF. The chain links TRBV18 to TRBJ2-7; TRBD2 agrees at 9 bases. With 6 bases clipped from V and 5 bases from J, the junction kept 11 bases outside the gene matches. The CDR3 is 15 amino acids. Per germline, CDR1 KGHSH and CDR2 LQKENI.

The chain links TRBV7-9 to TRBJ2-3, with 9 bases identical to TRBD2. Per the germline V gene, CDR1 is SEHNR and CDR2 is FQNEAQ (reference sequence). This CDR3 spans 16 amino acids. With 5 bases clipped from V and 6 bases from J, the junction kept 12 bases outside the gene matches. The DNA for the CDR3 is TGTGCCAGCAGCCCCCGAGGCCTAGCGGGGAGGGATACGCAGTATTTT. Amino acid sequence: CASSPRGLAGRDTQYF.

Only one count was recorded for this clone. J is TRBJ2-7 and V is TRBV11-3; 15 bases fit TRBD2. This CDR3 contains 15 residues. Germline values: CDR1 SGHNT, CDR2 YENEEA. J gave up 9 bases and V 6 bases, and 9 bases lay outside the gene matches. This CDR3 reads CASSRPGLAGGWQYF. CDR3 in DNA: TGTGCCAGCAGTAGACCGGGACTAGCGGGGGGCTGGCAGTACTTC.

The V and J genes are TRBV29-1 and TRBJ2-3; 8 nucleotides match TRBD1. The trim removed 5 bases at V and 3 bases at J, leaving 7 bases unmatched. Germline values: CDR1 SQVTM, CDR2 ANQGSEA. The CDR3 consists of 14 residues. The chain's CDR3 is CSVRQGSGTDTQYF. The CDR3 nucleotides read TGCAGCGTTAGACAGGGGAGTGGGACAGATACGCAGTATTTT.

The CDR3 coding sequence is TGTGCCAGCAGCTTAGCCCAGGGGAATCGGAACTACGAGCAGTACTTC. It yields the protein CASSLAQGNRNYEQYF. The chain has TRBV7-9 and TRBJ2-7; tentatively, D is TRBD1 (6 bases). The germline V gene has CDR1 SEHNR and CDR2 FQNEAQ (reference sequence). This CDR3 is built from 16 residues. Trimming left V 0 bases short and J 3 bases short, with 15 bases between.

J is TRBJ2-3 and V is TRBV27, with 9 bases identical to TRBD2. The V and J ends lost 4 bases and 1 base, in that order; junction bases with no gene match: 3. CDR1 and CDR2 (germline): MNHEY, SMNVEV (reference sequence). The CDR3 has 15 amino acids. The CDR3 sequence: CASSWVAGGTDTQYF. The CDR3 DNA reads as TGTGCCAGCAGTTGGGTAGCGGGGGGCACAGATACGCAGTATTTT.

The CDR3 loop is CASSPRDRLTDTQYF. The CDR3 coding sequence is TGTGCCAGCAGCCCCCGGGACAGGCTCACAGATACGCAGTATTTT. V usage is TRBV14 and J usage is TRBJ2-3, with TRBD1 matching 8 bases. Germline V gene lookup returns CDR1 SGHDN and CDR2 FVKESK. Trimming took 4 bases from V and 2 from J; bases not matched to a gene: 5. The CDR3 loop spans 15 amino acids.

V usage is TRBV11-2 and J usage is TRBJ1-3, with D unresolved. Trimming shortened V by 6 bases and J by 0 bases, and 6 bases separated the two germline ends. The germline gives CDR1 SGHAT, CDR2 FQNNGV. This CDR3 is built from 13 residues. The CDR3 sequence is CASRQSSGNTIYF. The CDR3 bases are TGTGCCAGCAGGCAGAGCTCTGGAAACACCATATATTTT.